This entry lists 12 T cell receptor beta chains sequenced from one sample in a study of cytomegalovirus exposure and HLA in healthy donors. The PCR was carried out with 60 Vbeta primers and 13 Jbeta primers. Assay used: immunoSEQ multiplex PCR; TCRdb lists only in-frame clones, some missing. The table records some 120,000 clones, roughly 15% of them present only once. Sequenced input: PBMCs. Source of these receptors: a female donor in good health and CMV-seropositive.

CDR3 sequence: CASSWTLTSNQPQHF. The CDR3, as DNA: TGTGCCAGCAGTTGGACATTGACCAGCAATCAGCCCCAGCATTTT. The chain joins TRBV28 to TRBJ1-5, with D possibly TRBD1 on 5 matching bases. The CDR3 consists of 15 residues. V gave up 4 bases and J gave up 1 base, with 11 bases separating them. Germline values: CDR1 MDHEN, CDR2 SYDVKM.

This clone turned up a few times. The V gene is TRBV28, the J gene TRBJ2-7; D is possibly TRBD1 (7 bases). Trimming pared 3 bases from V and 4 bases from J, leaving 13 bases between. Germline CDR1 MDHEN, CDR2 SYDVKM. The CDR3 contains 14 residues. Here the CDR3 reads CASSFPQGRYEQYF. DNA of the CDR3: TGTGCCAGCAGTTTCCCACAGGGGAGGTACGAGCAGTACTTC. Together with reference TRBV28 and TRBJ2-7, the CDR3 gives the full variable domain: DVKVTQSSRYLVKRTGEKVFLECVQDMDHENMFWYRQDPGLGLRLIYFSYDVKMKEKGDIPEGYSVSREKKERFSLILESASTNQTSMYLCASSFPQGRYEQYFGPGTRLTVT.

The chain employs TRBV2 and TRBJ2-5, with 9 nucleotides matching TRBD2. The V gene end was trimmed by 8 bases and the J gene end by 3 bases; junction bases not matched to a gene: 22. The CDR3 is made up of 19 amino acids. CDR1 SNHLY and CDR2 FYNNEI come from the germline V gene. DNA of the CDR3: TGTGCCAGCTATGGGGGGGTAGGCGGGGGGGCCTCGAAAAAAGAGACCCAGTACTTC. This sequence encodes CASYGGVGGGASKKETQYF.

The table lists this clone with a few counts. V gene TRBV9 combines with J gene TRBJ1-1; 7 bases are shared with TRBD1. CDR1 is SGDLS, CDR2 YYNGEE, per germline. Trimming removed 3 bases from V and 1 base from J; junction bases left unmatched: 6. The CDR3 runs 15 residues. CDR3 in DNA: TGTGCCAGCAGCGATGACAGGGCTAGGAACACTGAAGCTTTCTTT. Its translation is CASSDDRARNTEAFF.

This clone showed up just a few times. The rearrangement links TRBV9 to TRBJ2-3, with D perhaps TRBD2 (5 bases). CDR1 is SGDLS and CDR2 is YYNGEE in the germline V gene. The CDR3 extends over 14 amino acids. CDR3 protein: CATSTGGSTDTQYF. DNA for the CDR3: TGTGCAACCTCCACGGGCGGGAGCACAGATACGCAGTATTTT.

There are a few counts of this clone. The J gene is TRBJ1-4, the V gene TRBV27; TRBD1 might be the D (5 bases). The CDR3 extends over 16 amino acids. Trimming removed 3 bases at V and 5 bases at J, with 16 bases between. Germline V gene lookup returns CDR1 MNHEY and CDR2 SMNVEV (reference sequence). The CDR3 bases are TGTGCCAGCAGTTTTCTGTTCGGGCGGGACAATGAAAAACTGTTTTTT. It yields the protein CASSFLFGRDNEKLFF. Filled out from reference TRBV27 and TRBJ1-4, the complete variable domain reads EAQVTQNPRYLITVTGKKLTVTCSQNMNHEYMSWYRQDPGLGLRQIYYSMNVEVTDKGDVPEGYKVSRKEKRNFPLILESPSPNQTSLYFCASSFLFGRDNEKLFFGSGTQLSVL.

This clone was detected a few times. V is TRBV6-5 and J is TRBJ1-5; D is undetermined. CDR1 is MNHEY and CDR2 is SVGAGI in the germline V gene. V was trimmed by 5 bases and J by 0 bases, leaving 8 bases between them. The CDR3 runs 14 residues. CDR3 nucleotide sequence: TGTGCCAGCAGTCAAACTGCTAGCAATCAGCCCCAGCATTTT. The encoded protein is CASSQTASNQPQHF.

This clone was counted between two and nine times. The V and J genes are TRBV14 and TRBJ1-4; no reliable D call. This CDR3 spans 14 amino acids. Trimming took off 0 bases at V and 9 bases at J, with 11 bases between the two ends. CDR1 and CDR2 from the germline V gene are SGHDN and FVKESK. In DNA, the CDR3 is TGTGCCAGCAGCCAAGACGGAGTTAGGAAAAAACTGTTTTTT. Its translation: CASSQDGVRKKLFF.

CDR3 nucleotide sequence: TGTGCCAGTAGTAGTAGCACCTCCCGCACAGATACGCAGTATTTT. It translates to CASSSSTSRTDTQYF. J is TRBJ2-3 and V is TRBV19, with D uncertain. Looked up from germline, CDR1 is LNHDA and CDR2 is SQIVND (reference sequence). V was trimmed by 4 bases and J by 1 base, leaving 12 bases between them. This CDR3 region has 15 residues.

This clone was seen only once. This chain connects TRBV7-2 to TRBJ2-5; TRBD2 aligns across 10 bases. CDR1 is SGHTA and CDR2 is FQGNSA in the germline V gene. The CDR3 has 14 residues. With V trimmed by 1 base and J by 10 bases, 6 bases remained unmatched. The CDR3 bases are TGTGCCAGCAGCTTAGATGCTAGCGGGAGCAGCCAGTACTTC. This gives the protein CASSLDASGSSQYF.

This clone was detected a few times. CDR3 DNA: TGCAGCGTTGGACTAGGGGACAGCACTAATGAAAAACTGTTTTTT. This codes for CSVGLGDSTNEKLFF. The chain joins TRBV29-1 to TRBJ1-4; 7 bases are a match to TRBD1. Germline CDR1 reads SQVTM; CDR2 reads ANQGSEA. The CDR3 covers 15 residues. The trim removed 4 bases at V and 2 bases at J, leaving 7 bases unmatched. The full variable domain, rest sourced from reference TRBV29-1 and TRBJ1-4, is SAVISQKPSRDICQRGTSLTIQCQVDSQVTMMFWYRQQPGQSLTLIATANQGSEATYESGFVIDKFPISRPNLTFSTLTVSNMSPEDSSIYLCSVGLGDSTNEKLFFGSGTQLSVL.

Only a few counts were recorded for this clone. The V gene is TRBV29-1, the J gene TRBJ2-3, with TRBD2 identical over 8 bases. CDR1 is SQVTM and CDR2 is ANQGSEA in the germline V gene. With 1 base clipped from V and 3 bases from J, the junction kept 6 bases outside the gene matches. The CDR3 length is 15 residues. The CDR3 DNA reads as TGCAGCGTTGAAGGTCTAGCGGGCGAGACAGATACGCAGTATTTT. Translated: CSVEGLAGETDTQYF.